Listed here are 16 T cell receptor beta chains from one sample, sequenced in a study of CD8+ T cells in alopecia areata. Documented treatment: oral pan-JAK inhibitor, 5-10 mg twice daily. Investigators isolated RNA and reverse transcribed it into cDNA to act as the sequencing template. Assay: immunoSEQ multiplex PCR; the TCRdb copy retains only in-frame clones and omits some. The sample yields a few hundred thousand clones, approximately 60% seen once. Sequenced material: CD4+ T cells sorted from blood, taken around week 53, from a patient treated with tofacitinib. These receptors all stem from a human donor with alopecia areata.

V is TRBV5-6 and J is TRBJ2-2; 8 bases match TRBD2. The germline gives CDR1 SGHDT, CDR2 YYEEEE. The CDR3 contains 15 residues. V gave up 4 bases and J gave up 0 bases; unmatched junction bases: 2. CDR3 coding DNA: TGTGCCAGCAGCGAGCGGGGGACGAACACCGGGGAGCTGTTTTTT. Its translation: CASSERGTNTGELFF.

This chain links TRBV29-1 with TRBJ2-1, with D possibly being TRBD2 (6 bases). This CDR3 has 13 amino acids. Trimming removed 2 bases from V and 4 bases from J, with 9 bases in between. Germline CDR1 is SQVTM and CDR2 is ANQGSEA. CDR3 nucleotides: TGCAGCGTTGAAAGGAGGGGTTACAATGAGCAGTTCTTC. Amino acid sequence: CSVERRGYNEQFF.

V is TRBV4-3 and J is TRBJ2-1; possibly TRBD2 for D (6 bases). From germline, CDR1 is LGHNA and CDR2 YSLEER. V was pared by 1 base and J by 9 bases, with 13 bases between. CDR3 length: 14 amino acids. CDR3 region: CASSQGWDGGEQFF. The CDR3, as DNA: TGCGCCAGCAGCCAAGGTTGGGACGGGGGTGAGCAGTTCTTC.

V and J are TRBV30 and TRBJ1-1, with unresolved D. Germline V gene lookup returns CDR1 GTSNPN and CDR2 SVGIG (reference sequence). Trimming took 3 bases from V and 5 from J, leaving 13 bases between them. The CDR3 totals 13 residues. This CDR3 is CAWRVRRETEAFF. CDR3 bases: TGTGCCTGGAGGGTCAGGAGAGAGACTGAAGCTTTCTTT.

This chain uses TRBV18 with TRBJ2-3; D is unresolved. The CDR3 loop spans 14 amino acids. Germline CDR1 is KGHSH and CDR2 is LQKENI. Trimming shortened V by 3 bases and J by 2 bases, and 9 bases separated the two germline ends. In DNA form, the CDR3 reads TGTGCCAGCTCACCTGGGTCCCTCACAGATACGCAGTATTTT. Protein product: CASSPGSLTDTQYF.

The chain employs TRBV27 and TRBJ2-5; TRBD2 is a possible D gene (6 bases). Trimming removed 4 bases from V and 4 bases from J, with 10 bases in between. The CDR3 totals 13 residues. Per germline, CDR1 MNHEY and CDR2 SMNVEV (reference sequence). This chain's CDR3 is CASSSLARETQYF. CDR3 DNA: TGTGCCAGCAGTTCTCTAGCGAGAGAGACCCAGTACTTC.

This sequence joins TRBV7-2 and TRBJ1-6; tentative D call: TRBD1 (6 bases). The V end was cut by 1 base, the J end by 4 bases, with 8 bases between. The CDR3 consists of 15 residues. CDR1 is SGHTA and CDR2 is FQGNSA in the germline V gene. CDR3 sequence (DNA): TGTGCCAGCAGCTTAGGGGACACGTATAATTCACCCCTCCACTTT. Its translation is CASSLGDTYNSPLHF.

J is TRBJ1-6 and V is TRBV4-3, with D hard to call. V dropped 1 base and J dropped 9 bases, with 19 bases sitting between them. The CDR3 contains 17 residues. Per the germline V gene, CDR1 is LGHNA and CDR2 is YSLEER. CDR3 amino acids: CASSQVVAAATGSPLHF. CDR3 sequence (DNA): TGCGCCAGCAGCCAAGTGGTAGCGGCAGCAACGGGTTCACCCCTCCACTTT.

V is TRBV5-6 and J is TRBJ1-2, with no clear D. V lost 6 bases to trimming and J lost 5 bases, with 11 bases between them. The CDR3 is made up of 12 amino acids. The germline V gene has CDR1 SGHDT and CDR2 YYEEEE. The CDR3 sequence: CASTAGAYGYTF. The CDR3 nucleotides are TGTGCCAGCACCGCAGGTGCTTATGGCTACACCTTC. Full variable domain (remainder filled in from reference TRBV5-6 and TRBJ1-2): DAGVTQSPTHLIKTRGQQVTLRCSPKSGHDTVSWYQQALGQGPQFIFQYYEEEERQRGNFPDRFSGHQFPNYSSELNVNALLLGDSALYLCASTAGAYGYTFGSGTRLTVV.

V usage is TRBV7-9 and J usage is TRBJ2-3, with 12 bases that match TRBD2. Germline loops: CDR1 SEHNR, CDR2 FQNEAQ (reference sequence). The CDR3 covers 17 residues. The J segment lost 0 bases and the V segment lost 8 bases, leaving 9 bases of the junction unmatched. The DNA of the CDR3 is TGTGCCAGCGCATTGGCTAGCGGGGGGGTGAGCACAGATACGCAGTATTTT. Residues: CASALASGGVSTDTQYF. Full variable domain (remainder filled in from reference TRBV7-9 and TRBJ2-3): DTGVSQNPRHKITKRGQNVTFRCDPISEHNRLYWYRQTLGQGPEFLTYFQNEAQLEKSRLLSDRFSAERPKGSFSTLEIQRTEQGDSAMYLCASALASGGVSTDTQYFGPGTRLTVL.

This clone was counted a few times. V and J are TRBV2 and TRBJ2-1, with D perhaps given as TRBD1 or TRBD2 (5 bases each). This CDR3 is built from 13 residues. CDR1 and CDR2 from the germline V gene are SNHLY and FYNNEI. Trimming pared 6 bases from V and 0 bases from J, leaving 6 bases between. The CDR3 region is CASRGDSYNEQFF. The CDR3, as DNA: TGTGCCAGCAGGGGGGACTCCTACAATGAGCAGTTCTTC.

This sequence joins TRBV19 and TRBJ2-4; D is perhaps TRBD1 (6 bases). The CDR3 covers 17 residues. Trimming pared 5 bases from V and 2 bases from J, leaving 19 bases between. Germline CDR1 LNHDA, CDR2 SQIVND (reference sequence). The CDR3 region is CASSPLGQGSSKNIQYF. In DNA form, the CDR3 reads TGTGCCAGTAGTCCTCTCGGGCAGGGGAGTTCCAAAAACATTCAGTACTTC. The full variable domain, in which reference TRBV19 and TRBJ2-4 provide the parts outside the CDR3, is DGGITQSPKYLFRKEGQNVTLSCEQNLNHDAMYWYRQDPGQGLRLIYYSQIVNDFQKGDIAEGYSVSREKKESFPLTVTSAQKNPTAFYLCASSPLGQGSSKNIQYFGAGTRLSVL.

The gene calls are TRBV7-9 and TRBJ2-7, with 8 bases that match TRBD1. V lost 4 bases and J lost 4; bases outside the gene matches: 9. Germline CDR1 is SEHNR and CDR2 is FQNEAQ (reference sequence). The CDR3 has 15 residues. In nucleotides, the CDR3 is TGTGCCAGCAGCTACGGGACAGGAGAACCGTACGAGCAGTACTTC. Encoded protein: CASSYGTGEPYEQYF. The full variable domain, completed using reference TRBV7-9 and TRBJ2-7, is DTGVSQNPRHKITKRGQNVTFRCDPISEHNRLYWYRQTLGQGPEFLTYFQNEAQLEKSRLLSDRFSAERPKGSFSTLEIQRTEQGDSAMYLCASSYGTGEPYEQYFGPGTRLTVT.

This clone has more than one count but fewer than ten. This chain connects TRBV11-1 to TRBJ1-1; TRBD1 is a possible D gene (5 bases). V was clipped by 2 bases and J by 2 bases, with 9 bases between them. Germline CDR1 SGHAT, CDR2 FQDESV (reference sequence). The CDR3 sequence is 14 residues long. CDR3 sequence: CASSLHQGNTEAFF. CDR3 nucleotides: TGTGCCAGCAGCTTACACCAGGGTAACACTGAAGCTTTCTTT.

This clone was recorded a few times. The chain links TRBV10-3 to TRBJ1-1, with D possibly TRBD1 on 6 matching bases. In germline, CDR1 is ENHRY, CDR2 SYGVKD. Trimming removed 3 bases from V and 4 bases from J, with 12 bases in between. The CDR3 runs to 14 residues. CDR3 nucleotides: TGTGCCATCAGTGAAGAAGGGGGGACCACTGAAGCTTTCTTT. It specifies CAISEEGGTTEAFF.

The CDR3 here is CASSRTGAPTDTQYF. DNA of the CDR3: TGTGCCAGCAGCCGCACGGGGGCCCCCACAGATACGCAGTATTTT. The chain has TRBV7-9 and TRBJ2-3; D is possibly TRBD1 or TRBD2 (6 bases each). The length of the CDR3 is 15 residues. CDR1 is SEHNR and CDR2 is FQNEAQ in the germline V gene (reference sequence). V was shortened by 5 bases and J by 2 bases, with 14 bases between the two germline ends. Full variable domain (missing parts from reference TRBV7-9 and TRBJ2-3): DTGVSQNPRHKITKRGQNVTFRCDPISEHNRLYWYRQTLGQGPEFLTYFQNEAQLEKSRLLSDRFSAERPKGSFSTLEIQRTEQGDSAMYLCASSRTGAPTDTQYFGPGTRLTVL.